A single sample is the source of the 15 T cell receptor beta chains below, sequenced in a study of shared clonotypes between healthy human individuals. Clones were sequenced by immunoSEQ multiplex PCR, and TCRdb holds only the in-frame ones, with some missing. In the table there are more than 2 million clones, approximately 95% of which are singletons. Sequencing used naive CD4+ T cells sorted from blood. Described subset: CD45RA+ positively selected. Receptor source: a man between 18 and 29 years old in good health.

The V call is TRBV5-5, the J call TRBJ1-6, with D maybe TRBD1 (6 bases). Trimming pared 3 bases from V and 7 bases from J, leaving 11 bases between. CDR1 SGHKS and CDR2 YYEKEE come from the germline V gene (reference sequence). The length of the CDR3 is 14 residues. CDR3 sequence reads: CASSSGQLNSPLHF. In DNA, the CDR3 is TGTGCCAGCAGCTCAGGACAGTTAAATTCACCCCTCCACTTT.

The rearrangement joins TRBV15 to TRBJ1-2; 9 bases match TRBD1. The CDR3 runs 15 residues. The trim removed 0 bases at V and 8 bases at J, leaving 7 bases unmatched. Per the germline V gene, CDR1 is LNHNV and CDR2 is YYDKDF (reference sequence). DNA for the CDR3: TGTGCCACCAGCAGAGATAACAGGGGGCTGGAAGGCTACACCTTC. As protein: CATSRDNRGLEGYTF.

About this clone: This sample includes further DNA sequences coding for the same CDR3. J is TRBJ2-7 and V is TRBV4-1, with D perhaps being TRBD1 or TRBD2 (5 bases each). V was shortened by 3 bases and J by 3 bases, with 9 bases between the two germline ends. The CDR3 covers 13 residues. Germline V lookup: CDR1 MGHRA, CDR2 YSYEKL. CDR3 protein: CASSQGPGYEQYF. Written as DNA, the CDR3 is TGCGCCAGCAGCCAGGGACCGGGCTACGAGCAGTACTTC.

The DNA of the CDR3 is TGTGCCAGCAGTCAAGGGGACAGACACACTGAAGCTTTCTTT. Encoded protein: CASSQGDRHTEAFF. The chain joins TRBV6-5 to TRBJ1-1; 7 bases match TRBD1. The CDR3 is made up of 14 amino acids. The germline V gene encodes CDR1 MNHEY and CDR2 SVGAGI. V dropped 5 bases and J dropped 3; count of bases not matched to a gene: 6.

The CDR3 loop is CAISTSGKGEDIQYF. In DNA form, the CDR3 reads TGTGCCATCTCGACTAGCGGGAAAGGGGAGGACATTCAGTACTTC. V and J are TRBV10-3 and TRBJ2-4; 11 nucleotides line up with TRBD2. J lost 8 bases, V lost 8 bases, and 11 bases had no gene match. CDR1 and CDR2 (germline): ENHRY, SYGVKD. There are 15 residues in the CDR3.

V and J are TRBV4-1 and TRBJ1-1; TRBD1 agrees at 9 bases. V trimming: 1 base; J trimming: 7 bases; junction bases outside the gene matches: 7. Germline V gene data show CDR1 as MGHRA and CDR2 as YSYEKL. This CDR3 is built from 15 residues. Written as DNA, the CDR3 is TGCGCCAGCAGCCAAGGGGACAGGGATGTTAGTGAAGCTTTCTTT. Its protein is CASSQGDRDVSEAFF.

The chain uses TRBV28 and TRBJ1-2; TRBD1 might be the D (5 bases). V was trimmed by 11 bases and J by 6 bases, leaving 13 bases between them. CDR3 length: 11 amino acids. Germline V CDR1 and CDR2: MDHEN, SYDVKM. CDR3: CALGGIDGYTF. The CDR3 DNA reads TGTGCCCTTGGGGGGATAGATGGCTACACCTTC.

This chain joins TRBV4-3 and TRBJ1-3, with TRBD1 matching 8 bases. CDR3 length equals 17 residues. Trimming at V came to 0 bases and at J to 0 bases, leaving 4 bases not matched to a gene. The V gene's germline CDR1 is LGHNA and CDR2 YSLEER. The CDR3 reads CASSQDRTGPSGNTIYF. CDR3 nucleotide sequence: TGCGCCAGCAGCCAAGATAGGACAGGGCCCTCTGGAAACACCATATATTTT.

Turning to this clone: Other DNA sequences within the sample encode an identical CDR3. V gene TRBV6-6 combines with J gene TRBJ2-5; D not resolved. The V end lost 7 bases, the J end lost 4 bases, and 7 bases lay between the germline ends. Germline V gene sequence: CDR1 MNHNY, CDR2 SVGAGI (reference sequence). There are 11 residues in the CDR3. CDR3 region: CASTLRETQYF. The CDR3 DNA is TGTGCCAGCACCTTAAGAGAGACCCAGTACTTC.

CDR3 protein: CSVEDGSGTGTDTQYF. The CDR3 nucleotides are TGCAGCGTTGAAGATGGTAGCGGGACGGGCACAGATACGCAGTATTTT. The chain is built from TRBV29-1 and TRBJ2-3; 8 bases match TRBD2. Germline CDR1 SQVTM, CDR2 ANQGSEA. This CDR3 is built from 16 residues. V dropped 0 bases and J dropped 1; count of bases not matched to a gene: 6.

The sample holds one count of this clone. The rearrangement joins TRBV2 to TRBJ2-3, with D perhaps TRBD2 (5 bases). The CDR3 contains 15 residues. Trimming cost V 4 bases and J 5 bases, with 16 bases left between them. Per germline, CDR1 SNHLY and CDR2 FYNNEI. For the CDR3, the DNA is TGTGCCAGCAGTGCGGACGGCGGGCGTGGAGATACGCAGTATTTT. Translating gives CASSADGGRGDTQYF.

The genes are TRBV2 and TRBJ2-5; TRBD2 aligns across 10 bases. The CDR3 sequence is 14 residues long. The germline CDR1 and CDR2 sequences are SNHLY and FYNNEI. Trimming removed 10 bases from V and 0 bases from J; junction bases left unmatched: 5. The chain's CDR3 is CATTSGTYQETQYF. CDR3 bases: TGTGCCACAACTAGCGGGACTTACCAAGAGACCCAGTACTTC.

The chain employs TRBV15 and TRBJ1-1; D gene unclear. The V gene lost 5 bases and the J gene lost 0 bases, with 7 bases spanning the gap. This CDR3 is built from 13 residues. Looked up from germline, CDR1 is LNHNV and CDR2 is YYDKDF (reference sequence). In nucleotides, the CDR3 is TGTGCCACCAGCTTGGATATGAACACTGAAGCTTTCTTT. Translated: CATSLDMNTEAFF.

CDR3 coding DNA: TGTGCCAGCAGTTACTCGGGAGGGGGCCTACTCGCTGAAGCTTTCTTT. This sequence encodes CASSYSGGGLLAEAFF. V usage is TRBV6-5 and J usage is TRBJ1-1, with TRBD1 matching 7 bases. The CDR3 contains 16 residues. Germline CDR1 reads MNHEY; CDR2 reads SVGAGI. The ends lost 0 bases at V and 6 bases at J; junction bases unmatched: 10.

Worth noting for this clone: The same CDR3 is also encoded by other DNA sequences in this sample. The chain has TRBV5-1 and TRBJ1-2, with unresolved D. Trimming shortened V by 0 bases and J by 4 bases, and 7 bases separated the two germline ends. Germline-derived CDR1 and CDR2 are SGHRS and YFSETQ. This CDR3 comprises 13 residues. Written as DNA, the CDR3 is TGCGCCAGCAGCTTGGAGGGCAGCTATGGCTACACCTTC. This translates into CASSLEGSYGYTF. The variable domain in full, completed from reference TRBV5-1 and TRBJ1-2, reads KAGVTQTPRYLIKTRGQQVTLSCSPISGHRSVSWYQQTPGQGLQFLFEYFSETQRNKGNFPGRFSGRQFSNSRSEMNVSTLELGDSALYLCASSLEGSYGYTFGSGTRLTVV.